These 30 T cell receptor beta chains were sequenced from one sample in a study of blood T cells in healthy people across ages. The use of a sample-barcoded 5' primer and a J-beta primer mix characterized a second PCR of roughly 6 to 12 cycles. A single record per CDR3 protein comes from TCRdb applying MiXCR to the 5' RACE reads. The data contain roughly 2 million distinct CDR3 sequences, 49% of them singletons. The sample consisted of blood. The origin of the receptors is a woman in her thirties or forties in good health.

This chain joins TRBV6-5 and TRBJ2-5; D possibly corresponds to TRBD2 (6 bases). Per the germline V gene, CDR1 is MNHEY and CDR2 is SVGAGI. V lost 7 bases and J 3 bases, leaving 15 bases between the germline ends. The CDR3 sequence is 14 residues long. The CDR3 loop reads CASTDWGGEETQYF. The DNA for the CDR3 is TGTGCCAGCACCGACTGGGGCGGGGAAGAGACCCAGTACTTC.

This clonotype occurred a few times. The J gene is TRBJ2-1, the V gene TRBV20-1; TRBD2 matches 7 bases. The length of the CDR3 is 11 residues. V dropped 6 bases and J dropped 9; count of bases not matched to a gene: 5. The V gene's germline CDR1 is DFQATT and CDR2 SNEGSKA (reference sequence). This CDR3 is CSAEAGFEQFF. Written as DNA, the CDR3 is TGCAGTGCAGAAGCGGGATTTGAGCAGTTCTTC.

The CDR3 DNA reads as TGTGCCAGCAGTGCCGGGACAGCCCTTAGCAATCAGCCCCAGCATTTT. Translating it yields CASSAGTALSNQPQHF. V usage is TRBV25-1 and J usage is TRBJ1-5; 7 nucleotides line up with TRBD1. The CDR3 contains 16 residues. V trimming: 4 bases; J trimming: 0 bases; junction bases outside the gene matches: 6. From germline, CDR1 is MGHDK and CDR2 SYGVNS. Drawing the rest from reference TRBV25-1 and TRBJ1-5, the complete variable domain is EADIYQTPRYLVIGTGKKITLECSQTMGHDKMYWYQQDPGMELHLIHYSYGVNSTEKGDLSSESTVSRIRTEHFPLTLESARPSHTSQYLCASSAGTALSNQPQHFGDGTRLSIL.

The chain combines TRBV6-5 with TRBJ1-6; D is unclear. There are 13 residues in the CDR3. The V gene lost 2 bases and the J gene lost 5 bases, with 4 bases spanning the gap. Germline V lookup: CDR1 MNHEY, CDR2 SVGAGI. CDR3: CASSYINNSPLHF. For the CDR3, the DNA is TGTGCCAGCAGTTACATTAATAATTCACCCCTCCACTTT.

V usage is TRBV7-2 and J usage is TRBJ1-1; TRBD1 matches at 9 bases. This CDR3 has 13 amino acids. Germline V gene sequence: CDR1 SGHTA, CDR2 FQGNSA. Trimming cost V 3 bases and J 9 bases; bases outside gene matches: 5. This CDR3 is CASSLDRGGKAFF. In DNA form, the CDR3 reads TGTGCCAGCAGCTTGGACAGGGGAGGAAAAGCTTTCTTT.

The rearrangement uses TRBV29-1 and TRBJ1-4; D is unclear. Germline CDR1 and CDR2: SQVTM and ANQGSEA. The CDR3 length is 10 residues. CDR3 amino acids: CSALNEKLFF. CDR3 sequence (DNA): TGCAGTGCTCTAAATGAAAAACTGTTTTTT.

The CDR3 sequence is CASRIGRRELFF. The CDR3 region has the DNA TGTGCCAGCAGAATCGGGAGGAGGGAGCTGTTTTTT. The V and J genes are TRBV12-3 or TRBV12-4 and TRBJ2-2; TRBD2 agrees at 7 bases. V shed 6 bases and J 9 bases; nucleotides not matched to a gene: 4. The CDR3 length is 12 residues.

This sequence joins TRBV5-6 and TRBJ2-7, with D hard to call. CDR1 and CDR2 from the germline V gene are SGHDT and YYEEEE. V lost 5 bases to trimming and J lost 5 bases, with 11 bases between them. This CDR3 is built from 12 residues. CDR3 region: CASRLDPNEQYF. The CDR3 region has the DNA TGTGCCAGCAGACTGGACCCGAACGAGCAGTACTTC.

The genes are TRBV29-1 and TRBJ2-5, with 7 bases aligning to TRBD2. Trimming cost V 5 bases and J 5 bases; bases outside gene matches: 17. This CDR3 spans 16 amino acids. Germline V gene sequence: CDR1 SQVTM, CDR2 ANQGSEA. CDR3 nucleotide sequence: TGCAGCGTTAAAGCGGCAAGTCACAGCGGGGTTGAGACCCAGTACTTC. Translating gives CSVKAASHSGVETQYF.

The rearrangement links TRBV11-2 to TRBJ2-4, with no clear D. The DNA end is a closer match to TRBJ2-7, so the J assignment may be wrong. The CDR3 runs 13 residues. Germline V gives CDR1 SGHAT, CDR2 FQNNGV. The CDR3 loop reads CASSYALLYEQYF. CDR3 sequence (DNA): TGTGCCAGCAGCTATGCCCTTCTCTACGAGCAGTACTTC.

This clonotype has a handful of counts. The gene calls are TRBV12-3 or TRBV12-4 and TRBJ2-3; no reliable D call. Trimming left V 6 bases short and J 1 base short, with 14 bases between. This CDR3 is 15 amino acids long. The CDR3 nucleotides are TGTGCCAGCAGCCCGTCTAAAGGCGGCACAGATACGCAGTATTTT. Encoded protein: CASSPSKGGTDTQYF.

This clonotype was observed once. The DNA for the CDR3 is TGTGCCACCCGAGGGCAGGGGAGCTCCTACGAGCAGTACTTC. As protein: CATRGQGSSYEQYF. J is TRBJ2-7 and V is TRBV28; maybe TRBD1 (6 bases). Trimming took 10 bases from V and 0 from J, leaving 16 bases between them. The CDR3 has 14 amino acids. Looked up from germline, CDR1 is MDHEN and CDR2 is SYDVKM.

The chain uses TRBV6-6 and TRBJ1-2, with D possibly TRBD1 on 5 matching bases. In germline, CDR1 is MNHNY, CDR2 SVGAGI (reference sequence). CDR3 length: 15 residues. Trimming took off 6 bases at V and 6 bases at J, with 20 bases between the two ends. CDR3 region: CASRMGRPVGDGYTF. Here the CDR3 DNA reads TGTGCCAGCAGAATGGGACGGCCGGTGGGGGATGGCTACACCTTC.

J is TRBJ2-1 and V is TRBV29-1, with D unclear. Trimming took 3 bases from V and 5 from J, leaving 14 bases between them. The CDR3 spans 14 residues. Germline CDR1 and CDR2: SQVTM and ANQGSEA. In DNA form, the CDR3 reads TGCAGCGTTGATGCGGCTAAACCGAACAATGAGCAGTTCTTC. Amino acid sequence: CSVDAAKPNNEQFF.

The rearrangement uses TRBV29-1 and TRBJ2-3, with TRBD1 identical over 10 bases. Germline CDR1 SQVTM, CDR2 ANQGSEA. V lost 8 bases, J lost 5 bases, and 10 bases stayed unmatched. There are 14 residues in the CDR3. This chain's CDR3 is CSPWEGQGLDTQYF. CDR3 DNA sequence: TGCAGCCCATGGGAGGGACAGGGGTTAGATACGCAGTATTTT.

This clonotype was found a few times. The chain is built from TRBV12-5 and TRBJ2-3, with unresolved D. From germline, CDR1 is LGHNT and CDR2 FRNRAP. This CDR3 has 13 amino acids. V dropped 0 bases and J dropped 4 bases, with 5 bases sitting between them. CDR3 bases: TGTGCTAGTGGTTTGGTATCGGCAGATACGCAGTATTTT. Amino acid sequence: CASGLVSADTQYF.

V usage is TRBV20-1 and J usage is TRBJ1-4; TRBD1 aligns across 11 bases. CDR1 and CDR2 from the germline V gene are DFQATT and SNEGSKA (reference sequence). The J segment lost 8 bases and the V segment lost 3 bases, leaving 8 bases of the junction unmatched. The CDR3 is made up of 15 amino acids. Written as DNA, the CDR3 is TGCAGTGCTAGTTTCGTCGGGACAGGGGGGGAAAAACTGTTTTTT. It yields the protein CSASFVGTGGEKLFF.

This clonotype has a handful of counts. The DNA for the CDR3 is TGTGCCACCAGCAGCGACCCTCAGAGTTACGAGCAGTACTTC. Its translation is CATSSDPQSYEQYF. J is TRBJ2-4 and V is TRBV15; D not certain. Gene TRBJ2-7 matches the end of the DNA better, so the J call may be wrong. The CDR3 spans 14 residues. Germline V gene sequence: CDR1 LNHNV, CDR2 YYDKDF (reference sequence).

The V call is TRBV28, the J call TRBJ2-7; perhaps TRBD2 as D (5 bases). The germline V gene has CDR1 MDHEN and CDR2 SYDVKM. The CDR3 is made up of 15 amino acids. V lost 6 bases and J 0 bases, leaving 15 bases between the germline ends. CDR3: CASRPTSGNSYEQYF. In nucleotides, the CDR3 is TGTGCCAGCAGACCTACTTCCGGGAACTCCTACGAGCAGTACTTC.

The chain combines TRBV4-3 with TRBJ2-1, with D perhaps being TRBD1 or TRBD2 (5 bases each). Trimming cost V 1 base and J 8 bases, with 15 bases left between them. This CDR3 has 15 residues. The V gene's germline CDR1 is LGHNA and CDR2 YSLEER. The CDR3 sequence is CASSQGYPRGDEQFF. CDR3 sequence (DNA): TGCGCCAGCAGCCAAGGATACCCTCGGGGCGATGAGCAGTTCTTC.

J is TRBJ2-1 and V is TRBV7-9; a possible D gene is TRBD1 (7 bases). This CDR3 is built from 13 residues. CDR1 is SEHNR and CDR2 is FQNEAQ in the germline V gene (reference sequence). V was pared by 8 bases and J by 5 bases, with 13 bases between. The CDR3 loop reads CASGGRGDNEQFF. The CDR3 DNA sequence: TGTGCCAGCGGAGGCAGGGGGGACAATGAGCAGTTCTTC.

The chain combines TRBV2 with TRBJ2-1; 11 bases fit TRBD2. This CDR3 is built from 15 residues. V shed 0 bases and J 10 bases; nucleotides not matched to a gene: 5. Per the germline V gene, CDR1 is SNHLY and CDR2 is FYNNEI. CDR3 DNA sequence: TGTGCCAGCAGTGAAGCTAGCGGGGGGGCCTGGGAGCAGTTCTTC. Its translation: CASSEASGGAWEQFF.

The chain uses TRBV12-3 or TRBV12-4 and TRBJ1-2; D remains unclear. This CDR3 is 14 amino acids long. V was trimmed by 6 bases and J by 4 bases, leaving 15 bases between them. In DNA form, the CDR3 reads TGTGCCAGCAGAGAGGTCGGGTTGGGCTATGGCTACACCTTC. Translation gives CASREVGLGYGYTF.

This chain joins TRBV10-3 and TRBJ2-5; tentatively, D is TRBD1 (6 bases). V was cut by 8 bases and J by 5 bases, with 15 bases left in between. In germline, CDR1 is ENHRY, CDR2 SYGVKD. This CDR3 has 13 amino acids. CDR3 sequence reads: CAIAGDNSETQYF. The CDR3 region has the DNA TGTGCCATCGCTGGGGACAATAGCGAGACCCAGTACTTC.

This clonotype was counted only a few times. The genes are TRBV6-5 and TRBJ2-1; D uncertain. Germline values: CDR1 MNHEY, CDR2 SVGAGI. The CDR3 spans 16 residues. V shed 4 bases and J shed 2 bases, with 15 bases lying between them. CDR3 nucleotides: TGTGCCAGCAGTTCCCTAAGGTCCACTCCCTACAATGAGCAGTTCTTC. Translating gives CASSSLRSTPYNEQFF.

The rearrangement joins TRBV18 to TRBJ2-3, with D hard to call. The CDR3 totals 13 residues. V was trimmed by 6 bases and J by 8 bases, leaving 15 bases between them. Germline V gives CDR1 KGHSH, CDR2 LQKENI. CDR3: CASSPTPVGTQYF. In DNA, the CDR3 is TGTGCCAGCTCCCCGACTCCCGTGGGTACGCAGTATTTT. Variable domain in full (rest from reference TRBV18 and TRBJ2-3): NAGVMQNPRHLVRRRGQEARLRCSPMKGHSHVYWYRQLPEEGLKFMVYLQKENIIDESGMPKERFSAEFPKEGPSILRIQQVVRGDSAAYFCASSPTPVGTQYFGPGTRLTVL.

V gene TRBV5-1 combines with J gene TRBJ2-6; TRBD1 matches 9 bases. J lost 0 bases, V lost 4 bases, and 8 bases had no gene match. This CDR3 region has 18 residues. Germline values: CDR1 SGHRS, CDR2 YFSETQ. The CDR3 DNA sequence: TGCGCCAGCAGCACTAGAGGGACAGGGATCTCTGGGGCCAACGTCCTGACTTTC. This encodes CASSTRGTGISGANVLTF.

The gene calls are TRBV6-2 or TRBV6-3 and TRBJ2-3, with TRBD2 matching over 13 bases. The CDR3 loop spans 17 amino acids. The germline V gene encodes CDR1 MNHEY and CDR2 SVGEGT. J gave up 6 bases and V 5 bases, and 11 bases lay outside the gene matches. CDR3: CASSAPGLAGSRDTQYF. In DNA form, the CDR3 reads TGTGCCAGCAGTGCGCCGGGACTAGCGGGGAGCCGGGATACGCAGTATTTT.

This clonotype was seen a single time. CDR3 coding DNA: TGCAGTGCTACGGCCTGGGGAAACACAGATACGCAGTATTTT. It codes for CSATAWGNTDTQYF. The chain joins TRBV20-1 to TRBJ2-3; no reliable D call. The V end lost 4 bases, the J end lost 2 bases, and 13 bases lay between the germline ends. The CDR3 runs to 14 residues. Germline V gene data show CDR1 as DFQATT and CDR2 as SNEGSKA (reference sequence).

The chain joins TRBV7-9 to TRBJ1-1, with D unresolved. The CDR3 runs to 14 residues. V was pared by 6 bases and J by 1 base, with 12 bases between. Germline assignment: CDR1 SEHNR and CDR2 FQNEAQ (reference sequence). The CDR3 nucleotides are TGTGCCAGCAGTCGGTCGGGAGGGAACACTGAAGCTTTCTTT. Its translation is CASSRSGGNTEAFF.